The clone carrying this TCR beta chain turned up a few times. Its antigen is undetermined. TCRdb re-called the 5' RACE reads with MiXCR, one entry per CDR3 protein. Here the sample spans some 500,000 distinct CDR3 sequences, roughly 14% being singletons. The sample belongs to a study of T cells after yellow fever vaccination. Broader study findings: Subsequent booster samples again held most clones from primary vaccination (96% CD4, nearly 90% CD8). A minor fraction of clonotypes spanned both CD4 and CD8 compartments.

CDR3 length equals 18 residues. The junction had 16 bases not matched to a gene; V was cut back by 5 bases and J by 4 bases. Germline values: CDR1 SGHAT, CDR2 FQNNGV. This TCR was sampled from a man aged 25-40 years who received the YFV17D yellow fever vaccine. The chain employs TRBV11-2 and TRBJ2-7; 11 bases fit TRBD2. The input for sequencing was PBMCs, taken on the day of the yellow fever booster vaccination. CDR3 sequence reads: CASSLHLPGTSGHYEQYF. DNA of the CDR3: TGTGCCAGCAGCCTCCACCTTCCCGGGACTAGCGGCCATTACGAGCAGTACTTC.